The table lists the clone carrying this T cell receptor beta chain with a count of one. This entry is derived from a study of blood T cell repertoires in COVID-19. Study as a whole: Both acute and convalescent COVID-19 samples were obtained from the United States, Italy and Spain. PBMCs, B-cell-depleted T cells, or T cells were the source of the cDNA or gDNA that made up the material.

The CDR3 spans 15 residues. V lost 3 bases and J 0 bases, leaving 8 bases between the germline ends. Germline CDR1 and CDR2: MNHEY and SMNVEV (reference sequence). Per the original data handling: Reference gene primer amplification gave estimated nucleated cell counts. The repertoire was sequenced with immunoSEQ multiplex PCR; TCRdb's copy has only in-frame clones and lacks some. V, J and clone size were drawn from that table, and D and trimming were deduced from the DNA. Counted here are around 250,000 clones, 86% occurring once; the ten biggest clones make up roughly 5.8%. This chain uses TRBV27 with TRBJ1-4; D call uncertain. Sequenced: peripheral blood. The receptor was isolated from a man aged 60 to 69 with acute or convalescent COVID-19. This chain's CDR3 is CASSLWAATNEKLFF. CDR3 sequence (DNA): TGTGCCAGCAGTTTGTGGGCTGCAACTAATGAAAAACTGTTTTTT.